This T cell receptor (beta chain) came from a study of T cells in Graves' hyperthyroidism and ophthalmopathy. Findings of the study overall: Ophthalmopathy was told apart from stable hyperthyroidism by a 13 V-J model.

Disease duration was under 3 months in the ophthalmopathy patients, who also had a Clinical Activity Score of at least 3 and a NOSPECS grade of at least 4. PBMCs were sourced from more than 9 ml fresh peripheral blood. RNA transcripts yielded amplified TCR beta CDR3 regions. TCR CDR3 underwent first-round RT-PCR with the HTBI primer set. TCRdb redid the calling of the multiplex PCR reads with MiXCR, one entry per CDR3 protein. The table records approximately 520,000 distinct CDR3 sequences, around a quarter of them present only once. This clonotype was seen a few times. The antigen is undetermined. Germline trimming cut 10 bases from V and 4 bases from J; bases unmatched to any gene: 7. The CDR3 spans 13 residues. In germline, CDR1 is LNHDA, CDR2 SQIVND (reference sequence).

The V call is TRBV19, the J call TRBJ1-1, with TRBD1 matching over 9 bases. The sample consisted of blood. This receptor was obtained from a woman aged 30 to 39 with Graves' ophthalmopathy. The CDR3 nucleotides are TGTGCCAAAAAGGACAGGGGTTTCACTGAAGCTTTCTTT. Residues: CAKKDRGFTEAFF.